This T cell receptor beta chain was observed in a study of blood T cell repertoires in COVID-19. In the original analysis: Reference gene primer amplification gave estimated nucleated cell counts. TCRdb's table, derived via immunoSEQ multiplex PCR, lists solely in-frame clones and lacks some. V, J and clone size derive from that table, while D and trimming were established from the DNA sequence. The sample consists of about 100,000 clones, about 80% of them appearing once. This clone has only a few counts. What was sequenced was peripheral blood. The sequence was collected from a woman in her 70s with acute or convalescent COVID-19.

The chain's CDR3 is CASTVGTGQTEAFF. The CDR3 nucleotides read TGTGCCAGCACCGTCGGGACAGGGCAAACTGAAGCTTTCTTT. The V and J genes are TRBV6-5 and TRBJ1-1, with 9 positions matching TRBD1. V was pared by 7 bases and J by 5 bases, with 8 bases of the junction left unmatched. The CDR3 totals 14 residues. Germline CDR1 and CDR2: MNHEY and SVGAGI.